A single T cell receptor (beta chain) is shown here with its context. Its antigen is currently unknown. PCR involved 60 Vbeta and 13 Jbeta primers. The method was immunoSEQ multiplex PCR; TCRdb's version includes in-frame clones alone and lacks a portion of them. The sample holds more than 75,000 clones, 65% to 80% seen once. This entry comes from a study of cytomegalovirus exposure and HLA in healthy donors. For the study at large: A preliminary data release comprised 80 million or so unique TCRs obtained from HLA-typed donors.

The V and J ends lost 5 bases and 2 bases, in that order; junction bases with no gene match: 4. The CDR3 has 14 amino acids. Germline V gene lookup returns CDR1 MNHEY and CDR2 SMNVEV (reference sequence). Study-wide findings and caveats: About 87% or about 30% of the time was how often most TCR beta V segments were productive, according to an earlier analysis.

Sequencing was carried out using PBMCs. V gene TRBV27 combines with J gene TRBJ1-2; 8 bases align to TRBD1. The TCR sequence derives from a man aged 25-45 years in good health and CMV-seronegative. This CDR3 is CASSPGQGNYGYTF. The DNA of the CDR3 is TGTGCCAGCAGTCCCGGACAGGGCAACTATGGCTACACCTTC.